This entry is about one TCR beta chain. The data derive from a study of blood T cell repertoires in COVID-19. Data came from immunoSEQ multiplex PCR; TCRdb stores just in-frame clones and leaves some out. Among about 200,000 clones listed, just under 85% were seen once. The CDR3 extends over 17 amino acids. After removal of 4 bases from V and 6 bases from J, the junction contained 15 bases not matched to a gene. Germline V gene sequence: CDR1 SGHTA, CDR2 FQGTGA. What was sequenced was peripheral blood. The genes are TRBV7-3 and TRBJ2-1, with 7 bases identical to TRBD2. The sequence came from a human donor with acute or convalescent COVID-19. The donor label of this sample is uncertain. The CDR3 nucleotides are TGTGCCAGCAGCTCTGGGGGGACCGGACTAGTCAGCAATGAGCAGTTCTTC. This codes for CASSSGGTGLVSNEQFF.